The 16 T cell receptor beta chains below come from one sample, sequenced in a study of PD-L1 blockade in urothelial cancer. Sequencing was performed with immunoSEQ multiplex PCR; in TCRdb, only in-frame clones are kept and a portion is missing. The sample contains under 55,000 clones, more than 70% of which appear only once. The sample's time point: pretreatment peripheral blood. The sequenced sample was PBMCs, obtained around atezolizumab (anti-PD-L1) treatment. These TCRs come from a donor older than 35 with urothelial cancer.

The chain combines TRBV5-4 with TRBJ2-2; D uncertain. Germline V gene data show CDR1 as SGHNT and CDR2 as YYREEE (reference sequence). The CDR3 consists of 15 residues. The ends were cut back, 0 bases at V and 4 bases at J, with 10 bases in the middle. This CDR3 reads CASSLGQYPTGELFF. CDR3 coding DNA: TGTGCCAGCAGCTTGGGGCAATACCCCACCGGGGAGCTGTTTTTT.

The rearrangement joins TRBV7-8 to TRBJ2-5; tentatively, D is TRBD1 (5 bases). The germline V gene encodes CDR1 SGHVS and CDR2 FQNEAQ. V lost 5 bases to trimming and J lost 5 bases, with 21 bases between them. The CDR3 runs to 16 residues. The chain's CDR3 is CASSPNWGRPRETQYF. For the CDR3, the DNA is TGTGCCAGCAGCCCGAACTGGGGCAGGCCAAGGGAGACCCAGTACTTC. Variable domain in full (rest from reference TRBV7-8 and TRBJ2-5): GAGVSQSPRYKVAKRGQDVALRCDPISGHVSLFWYQQALGQGPEFLTYFQNEAQLDKSGLPSDRFFAERPEGSVSTLKIQRTQQEDSAVYLCASSPNWGRPRETQYFGPGTRLLVL.

This rearrangement joins TRBV2 to TRBJ2-5; 7 bases are shared with TRBD1. The CDR3 spans 16 residues. Germline assignment: CDR1 SNHLY and CDR2 FYNNEI. With V trimmed by 7 bases and J by 2 bases, 13 bases remained unmatched. The chain's CDR3 is CASKWVGGGQQETQYF. CDR3 bases: TGTGCCAGCAAGTGGGTGGGTGGGGGACAGCAAGAGACCCAGTACTTC.

This clone was observed a single time. The rearrangement links TRBV29-1 to TRBJ1-1; D not resolved. The CDR3 runs to 11 residues. Germline-derived CDR1 and CDR2 are SQVTM and ANQGSEA. V lost 7 bases to trimming and J lost 6 bases, with 12 bases between them. This CDR3 reads CSGEGGAEAFF. CDR3 bases: TGCAGCGGCGAGGGAGGCGCTGAAGCTTTCTTT.

The count of this clone is one. V usage is TRBV7-2 and J usage is TRBJ2-1; D unclear. Trimming removed 4 bases at V and 4 bases at J, with 20 bases between. Germline V gives CDR1 SGHTA, CDR2 FQGNSA. The CDR3 is made up of 17 amino acids. In nucleotides, the CDR3 is TGTGCCAGCAGCTATAGCTTTTTGGGTCGGCGGTACAATGAGCAGTTCTTC. This sequence encodes CASSYSFLGRRYNEQFF. Drawing the rest from reference TRBV7-2 and TRBJ2-1, the complete variable domain is GAGVSQSPSNKVTEKGKDVELRCDPISGHTALYWYRQSLGQGLEFLIYFQGNSAPDKSGLPSDRFSAERTGGSVSTLTIQRTQQEDSAVYLCASSYSFLGRRYNEQFFGPGTRLTVL.

The gene calls are TRBV18 and TRBJ2-5; TRBD2 aligns across 11 bases. The CDR3 is 15 residues long. From germline, CDR1 is KGHSH and CDR2 LQKENI. After removal of 4 bases from V and 7 bases from J, the junction contained 8 bases not matched to a gene. The CDR3 nucleotides read TGTGCCAGCTCACTAGCGGGAGGGCCTCGGGTGACCCAGTACTTC. Amino acids: CASSLAGGPRVTQYF.

The chain carries TRBV19 and TRBJ2-7, with 7 bases that match TRBD2. Germline V gives CDR1 LNHDA, CDR2 SQIVND (reference sequence). This CDR3 spans 15 amino acids. V was pared by 5 bases and J by 1 base, with 8 bases of the junction left unmatched. CDR3 nucleotide sequence: TGTGCCAGTAGTCAAGTGGGGGGGAGTTCCTACGAGCAGTACTTC. It encodes CASSQVGGSSYEQYF.

The CDR3 coding sequence is TGTGCCAGCAGTTACTCGTTAGGGGGGGCCTCCTACGAGCAGTACTTC. Protein: CASSYSLGGASYEQYF. This chain uses TRBV6-5 with TRBJ2-7; tentatively, D is TRBD2 (7 bases). This CDR3 contains 16 residues. V dropped 0 bases and J dropped 0 bases, with 12 bases sitting between them. CDR1 MNHEY and CDR2 SVGAGI come from the germline V gene.

The chain uses TRBV30 and TRBJ1-5; D may be TRBD1 (6 bases). Germline CDR1 GTSNPN, CDR2 SVGIG (reference sequence). This CDR3 spans 15 amino acids. Deletions cut 2 bases from V and 4 bases from J, with 15 bases between. CDR3 DNA sequence: TGTGCCTGGAGTCCCCGGGGGGGCTGGAATCAGCCCCAGCATTTT. Its protein is CAWSPRGGWNQPQHF.

The gene calls are TRBV6-5 and TRBJ2-7; 8 nucleotides agree with TRBD1. V shed 6 bases and J 1 base; nucleotides not matched to a gene: 5. The germline CDR1 and CDR2 sequences are MNHEY and SVGAGI. The CDR3 is made up of 14 amino acids. This CDR3 reads CASRPGGPSYEQYF. The CDR3 DNA reads as TGTGCCAGCAGGCCAGGGGGCCCATCCTACGAGCAGTACTTC.

The V call is TRBV11-3, the J call TRBJ2-3; no definite D call. There are 14 residues in the CDR3. V was clipped by 1 base and J by 5 bases, with 10 bases between them. The germline CDR1 and CDR2 sequences are SGHNT and YENEEA. The CDR3 region is CASSLGPPGDTQYF. CDR3 sequence (DNA): TGTGCCAGCAGCTTAGGTCCCCCGGGAGATACGCAGTATTTT.

The rearrangement links TRBV30 to TRBJ1-1; D call uncertain. Germline V lookup: CDR1 GTSNPN, CDR2 SVGIG (reference sequence). This CDR3 has 11 amino acids. Trimming removed 1 base from V and 7 bases from J, with 7 bases in between. The CDR3 spells CAWSAQHEAFF. The CDR3, as DNA: TGTGCCTGGAGTGCTCAACATGAAGCTTTCTTT.

The gene calls are TRBV29-1 and TRBJ2-1; 7 positions agree with TRBD2. Germline CDR1 reads SQVTM; CDR2 reads ANQGSEA. CDR3 length equals 16 residues. V gave up 7 bases and J gave up 6 bases; unmatched junction bases: 18. DNA of the CDR3: TGCAGCGCCCGGGGAGAGCGGGGAGTGAGGGTCAATGAGCAGTTCTTC. It translates to CSARGERGVRVNEQFF.

The sample holds one count of this clone. The CDR3 spells CAWNGYRTDTQYF. The CDR3 DNA reads TGTGCCTGGAATGGCTACAGGACAGATACGCAGTATTTT. The chain carries TRBV30 and TRBJ2-3; perhaps TRBD1 as D (5 bases). Germline CDR1 reads GTSNPN; CDR2 reads SVGIG (reference sequence). The CDR3 loop spans 13 amino acids. Trimming took 4 bases from V and 3 from J, leaving 11 bases between them.

The V call is TRBV10-3, the J call TRBJ1-1; TRBD1 agrees at 8 bases. Germline-derived CDR1 and CDR2 are ENHRY and SYGVKD. The V and J ends lost 11 bases and 6 bases, in that order; junction bases with no gene match: 11. This CDR3 spans 13 amino acids. CDR3 coding DNA: TGTGCCGCCCGGGGACAGGTTGGATCTGAAGCTTTCTTT. Translated: CAARGQVGSEAFF.

Points on this clone: Compared with germline, one end of the junction differs, possibly owing to a read error. This chain joins TRBV4-3 and TRBJ2-4; TRBD1 matches at 8 bases. The CDR3 contains 17 residues. Looked up from germline, CDR1 is LGHNA and CDR2 is YSLEER. The CDR3 loop reads CASSRDRFSGAKNVQYF. CDR3 coding DNA: TGCGCCAGCAGCCGGGACAGGTTTTCGGGGGCCAAAAACGTTCAGTACTTC.